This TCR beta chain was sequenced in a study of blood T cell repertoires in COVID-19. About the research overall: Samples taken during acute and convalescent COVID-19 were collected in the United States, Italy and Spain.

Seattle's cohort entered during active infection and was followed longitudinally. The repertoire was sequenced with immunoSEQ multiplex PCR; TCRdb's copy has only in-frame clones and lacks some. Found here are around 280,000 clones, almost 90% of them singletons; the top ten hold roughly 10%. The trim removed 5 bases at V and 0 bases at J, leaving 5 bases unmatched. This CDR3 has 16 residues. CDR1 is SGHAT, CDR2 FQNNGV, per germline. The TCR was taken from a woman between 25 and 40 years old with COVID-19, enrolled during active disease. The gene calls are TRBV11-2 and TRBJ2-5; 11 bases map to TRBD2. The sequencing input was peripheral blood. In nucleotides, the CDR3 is TGTGCCAGCAGCCCGGGGACTAGCGGCTACCAAGAGACCCAGTACTTC. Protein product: CASSPGTSGYQETQYF.